Listed here are 19 T cell receptor beta chains from one sample, sequenced in a study of technical replicates of blood from several donors. Here immunoSEQ multiplex PCR was the method, and the copy in TCRdb shows in-frame clones only, minus some. The table has 64,000 or so clones, roughly 86% seen once; the top ten hold 4.5% to 6%. The sequencing sample was made of PBMCs. Source of these receptors: a human donor in good health. Some clones in this sample may be carry-over from other donors' samples.

This rearrangement joins TRBV7-2 to TRBJ1-5; D gene unclear. Germline values: CDR1 SGHTA, CDR2 FQGNSA. There are 12 residues in the CDR3. V was clipped by 5 bases and J by 3 bases, with 5 bases between them. The CDR3 bases are TGTGCCAGCAGCGACTTCAATCAGCCCCAGCATTTT. The encoded protein is CASSDFNQPQHF.

The V and J genes are TRBV19 and TRBJ1-6; a weak D match, TRBD1 (6 bases). Per germline, CDR1 LNHDA and CDR2 SQIVND (reference sequence). Trimming cost V 10 bases and J 6 bases, with 10 bases left between them. The CDR3 contains 12 residues. CDR3 in DNA: TGTGCCACCAGGGGAGTTAATTCACCCCTCCACTTT. It is translated as CATRGVNSPLHF.

J is TRBJ2-4 and V is TRBV27; 9 nucleotides line up with TRBD2. Germline CDR1 reads MNHEY; CDR2 reads SMNVEV (reference sequence). V shed 2 bases and J 3 bases; nucleotides not matched to a gene: 11. This CDR3 comprises 18 residues. CDR3 in amino acids: CASSLGLAGMSGKNIQYF. The CDR3 DNA reads as TGTGCCAGCAGTTTAGGGCTAGCGGGAATGTCGGGCAAAAACATTCAGTACTTC.

The V gene is TRBV27, the J gene TRBJ2-7; possible D gene TRBD2, 5 bases. V gave up 5 bases and J gave up 2 bases, with 10 bases separating them. This CDR3 contains 13 residues. CDR1 and CDR2 (germline): MNHEY, SMNVEV (reference sequence). The CDR3: CASSLIGTYEQYF. The CDR3 nucleotides read TGTGCCAGCAGTCTCATCGGGACCTACGAGCAGTACTTC.

The chain joins TRBV7-9 to TRBJ1-1, with a possible D match to TRBD1 (5 bases). Germline V gene sequence: CDR1 SEHNR, CDR2 FQNEAQ (reference sequence). V shed 1 base and J shed 4 bases, with 10 bases lying between them. The CDR3 contains 14 residues. The DNA of the CDR3 is TGTGCCAGCAGCTTAGGGCGGGGGGGCACTGAAGCTTTCTTT. Residues: CASSLGRGGTEAFF.

The gene calls are TRBV2 and TRBJ2-3; 11 nucleotides align to TRBD2. The germline CDR1 and CDR2 sequences are SNHLY and FYNNEI. V shed 6 bases and J 13 bases; nucleotides not matched to a gene: 6. The CDR3 consists of 12 residues. The chain's CDR3 is CASRISGGEKYF. Here the CDR3 DNA reads TGTGCCAGCAGGATTAGCGGGGGGGAGAAGTATTTT.

This rearrangement joins TRBV16 to TRBJ2-3, with D maybe TRBD2 (5 bases). This CDR3 has 14 amino acids. V shed 2 bases and J shed 0 bases, with 6 bases lying between them. The germline CDR1 and CDR2 sequences are KGHSY and FQNENV. The CDR3 DNA sequence: TGTGCCAGCAGCCAAACTAGTAGCACAGATACGCAGTATTTT. This gives the protein CASSQTSSTDTQYF.

On this clone: Distinct nucleotide sequences in the sample also encode this CDR3. The V call is TRBV5-1, the J call TRBJ2-1; tentative D call: TRBD2 (5 bases). Germline CDR1 is SGHRS and CDR2 is YFSETQ. V lost 2 bases and J lost 4, with 10 bases in between. This CDR3 comprises 14 residues. The CDR3 loop reads CASSLSGGYNEQFF. CDR3 in DNA: TGCGCCAGCAGCTTAAGCGGCGGATACAATGAGCAGTTCTTC.

The chain uses TRBV15 and TRBJ2-1; no definite D call. The CDR3 sequence is 12 residues long. The germline V gene has CDR1 LNHNV and CDR2 YYDKDF (reference sequence). Trimming left V 0 bases short and J 8 bases short, with 5 bases between. The CDR3 DNA reads TGTGCCACCAGCAGAGATTACTATGAGCAGTTCTTC. Translated, it gives CATSRDYYEQFF. The full variable domain, in which reference TRBV15 and TRBJ2-1 provide the parts outside the CDR3, is DAMVIQNPRYQVTQFGKPVTLSCSQTLNHNVMYWYQQKSSQAPKLLFHYYDKDFNNEADTPDNFQSRRPNTSFCFLDIRSPGLGDTAMYLCATSRDYYEQFFGPGTRLTVL.

The J gene is TRBJ1-1, the V gene TRBV29-1, with TRBD1 matching 9 bases. V lost 6 bases to trimming and J lost 4 bases; unmatched junction nucleotides: 3. The germline V gene has CDR1 SQVTM and CDR2 ANQGSEA. The CDR3 sequence is 12 residues long. The CDR3 spells CSVWDRVTEAFF. CDR3 DNA sequence: TGCAGCGTGTGGGACAGGGTCACTGAAGCTTTCTTT.

The chain couples TRBV4-1 to TRBJ2-5; 8 bases match TRBD2. The junction had 8 bases not matched to a gene; V was cut back by 3 bases and J by 5 bases. The CDR3 consists of 15 residues. The germline CDR1 and CDR2 sequences are MGHRA and YSYEKL. The CDR3 region is CASSHPSGRGETQYF. The CDR3 coding sequence is TGCGCCAGCAGCCACCCGAGCGGGAGAGGGGAGACCCAGTACTTC.

This clone has a single count. This rearrangement joins TRBV7-9 to TRBJ2-3; TRBD2 is a possible D gene (6 bases). Germline CDR1 is SEHNR and CDR2 is FQNEAQ (reference sequence). V lost 6 bases to trimming and J lost 6 bases, with 16 bases between them. This CDR3 has 14 amino acids. CDR3 sequence: CASRPWGGEDTQYF. In DNA, the CDR3 is TGTGCCAGCAGACCCTGGGGAGGAGAGGATACGCAGTATTTT.

The rearrangement links TRBV6-6 to TRBJ2-1; D may be TRBD1 (6 bases). Deletions cut 6 bases from V and 10 bases from J, with 13 bases between. From germline, CDR1 is MNHNY and CDR2 SVGAGI (reference sequence). The CDR3 has 12 amino acids. The DNA of the CDR3 is TGTGCCAGCAGCATACAGGGAAAGGAGCAGTTCTTC. It translates to CASSIQGKEQFF.

V is TRBV4-3 and J is TRBJ1-1; D not resolved. The germline gives CDR1 LGHNA, CDR2 YSLEER. This CDR3 spans 17 amino acids. The V and J ends lost 4 bases and 5 bases respectively, with 23 bases between them. The CDR3 DNA sequence: TGCGCCAGCAGCCCGCATCTCTTTCGAGAGGGTAGTACTGAAGCTTTCTTT. It specifies CASSPHLFREGSTEAFF.

This clone was seen once. This rearrangement joins TRBV11-3 to TRBJ1-2, with no clear D. Trimming took off 0 bases at V and 7 bases at J, with 21 bases between the two ends. Germline lookup yields CDR1 SGHNT and CDR2 YENEEA. The CDR3 covers 17 residues. CDR3 in amino acids: CASSLERNSGGIRGYTF. The CDR3 nucleotides read TGTGCCAGCAGCTTAGAGAGGAATAGCGGTGGTATACGTGGCTACACCTTC.

The chain joins TRBV7-8 to TRBJ1-2; 9 bases align to TRBD1. Germline V gives CDR1 SGHVS, CDR2 FQNEAQ. The CDR3 totals 18 residues. The V segment lost 6 bases and the J segment 4 bases; nucleotides outside the gene matches: 18. The CDR3, as DNA: TGTGCCAGCAGATCGGACGTCCTGCGACAGGGGGTGACCTATGGCTACACCTTC. This translates into CASRSDVLRQGVTYGYTF. Looking up the rest from reference TRBV7-8 and TRBJ1-2 gives the full variable domain: GAGVSQSPRYKVAKRGQDVALRCDPISGHVSLFWYQQALGQGPEFLTYFQNEAQLDKSGLPSDRFFAERPEGSVSTLKIQRTQQEDSAVYLCASRSDVLRQGVTYGYTFGSGTRLTVV.

The chain couples TRBV19 to TRBJ1-2, with D unresolved. The CDR3 is made up of 14 amino acids. The germline V and J ends were trimmed by 1 base and 1 base, with 7 bases remaining between them. Germline V gives CDR1 LNHDA, CDR2 SQIVND (reference sequence). The CDR3 DNA reads as TGTGCCAGTAGTATAGGGAGTGGTAACTATGGCTACACCTTC. Translating it yields CASSIGSGNYGYTF.

The sample holds a few counts of this clone. The DNA for the CDR3 is TGTGCCAGCACCTCCTGGCCCGGGACAGGCTCCTACAATGAGCAGTTCTTC. The encoded protein is CASTSWPGTGSYNEQFF. The chain employs TRBV7-9 and TRBJ2-1, with 8 bases aligning to TRBD1. The germline gives CDR1 SEHNR, CDR2 FQNEAQ (reference sequence). The CDR3 contains 17 residues. V was clipped by 7 bases and J by 0 bases; unmatched bases: 11.

The CDR3 sequence is CATSRVLAGGPGDTQYF. CDR3 sequence (DNA): TGTGCCACCAGCAGAGTTTTAGCGGGAGGGCCGGGGGATACGCAGTATTTT. The chain has TRBV15 and TRBJ2-3; TRBD2 matches 11 bases. This CDR3 is built from 17 residues. V was clipped by 1 base and J by 6 bases; unmatched bases: 9. The germline V gene has CDR1 LNHNV and CDR2 YYDKDF (reference sequence).